This T cell receptor beta chain was recorded in a study of early T cells in non-severe SARS-CoV-2 infection. Each cDNA molecule carried a unique molecular identifier. TCRdb processed the 5' RACE reads anew with MiXCR; each CDR3 protein has one entry. The top ten hold under 9% of the sample, which has 48,000 or so distinct CDR3 sequences, about 6.2% seen once. The sample was whole blood, taken at baseline. This receptor was identified in an adult who was a healthcare worker with PCR-confirmed SARS-CoV-2 infection or an uninfected control (not recorded which).

CDR3: CSVQRDSYEQYF. The CDR3 nucleotides read TGCAGCGTTCAAAGGGACTCCTACGAGCAGTACTTC. This rearrangement joins TRBV29-1 to TRBJ2-7; D remains unclear. V shed 5 bases and J shed 0 bases, with 8 bases lying between them. The CDR3 extends over 12 amino acids. Germline assignment: CDR1 SQVTM and CDR2 ANQGSEA.